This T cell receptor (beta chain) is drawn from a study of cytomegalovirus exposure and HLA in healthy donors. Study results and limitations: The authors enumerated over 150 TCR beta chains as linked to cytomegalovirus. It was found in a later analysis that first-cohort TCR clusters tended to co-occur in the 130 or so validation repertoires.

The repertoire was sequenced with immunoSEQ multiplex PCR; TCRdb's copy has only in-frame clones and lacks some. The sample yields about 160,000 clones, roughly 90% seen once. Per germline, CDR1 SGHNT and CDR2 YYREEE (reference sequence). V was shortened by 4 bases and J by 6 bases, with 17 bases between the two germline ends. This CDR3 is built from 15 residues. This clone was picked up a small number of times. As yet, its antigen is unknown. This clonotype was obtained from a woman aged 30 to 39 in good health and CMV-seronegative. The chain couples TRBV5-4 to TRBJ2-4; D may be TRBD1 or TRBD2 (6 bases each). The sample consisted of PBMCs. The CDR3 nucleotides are TGTGCCAGCAGCGGGGGGCAAGGGGTCGCAAACATTCAGTACTTC. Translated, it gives CASSGGQGVANIQYF.